The sequence of this T cell receptor beta chain was determined in a study of shared clonotypes between healthy human individuals. General observations from the study: It was the few donors that limited the genetic and exposure-history diversity represented. Larger estimated richness was generally recorded for naive subsets relative to memory subsets. A reduction in generation probabilities was seen for non-shared clonotypes relative to those shared by all four donors.

Sequencing used immunoSEQ multiplex PCR; TCRdb keeps in-frame clones, though not all of them. The repertoire holds over a million clones, with about four fifths as singletons. Germline lookup yields CDR1 MDHEN and CDR2 SYDVKM. The CDR3 consists of 13 residues. The ends were cut back, 6 bases at V and 10 bases at J, with 19 bases in the middle. Partitioning of CD4+ cells yielded a CD45RA+ naive subset and a CD45RA-negative memory subset. With regard to this clone: Its target is not known.

Source material: memory CD4+ T cells from PBMCs. As to subset: CD45RA-negative fraction. The clonotype was recovered from a man younger than 35 in good health. Some clones in this sample may be carry-over from other donors' samples. This chain uses TRBV28 with TRBJ2-7, with D perhaps matching TRBD1 (6 bases). CDR3 protein: CASRLGQSYSQYF. The CDR3 coding sequence is TGTGCCAGCAGATTAGGACAGTCCTACAGCCAGTACTTC.